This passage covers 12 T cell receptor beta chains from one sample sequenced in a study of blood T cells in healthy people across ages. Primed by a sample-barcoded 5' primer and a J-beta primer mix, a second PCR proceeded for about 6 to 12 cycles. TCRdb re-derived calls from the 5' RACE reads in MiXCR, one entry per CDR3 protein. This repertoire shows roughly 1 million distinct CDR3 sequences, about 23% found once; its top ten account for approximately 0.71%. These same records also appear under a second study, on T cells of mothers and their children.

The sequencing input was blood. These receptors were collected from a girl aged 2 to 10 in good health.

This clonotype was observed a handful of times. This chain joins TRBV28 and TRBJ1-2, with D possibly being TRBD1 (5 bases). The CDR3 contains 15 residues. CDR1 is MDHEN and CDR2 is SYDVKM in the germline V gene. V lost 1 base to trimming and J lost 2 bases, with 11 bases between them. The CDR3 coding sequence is TGTGCCAGCAGTTTATCAGGGTTGGGCAACTATGGCTACACCTTC. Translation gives CASSLSGLGNYGYTF.

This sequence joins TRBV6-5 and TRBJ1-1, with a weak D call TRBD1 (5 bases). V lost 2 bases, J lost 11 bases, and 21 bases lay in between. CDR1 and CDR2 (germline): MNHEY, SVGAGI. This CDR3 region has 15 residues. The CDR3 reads CASSYQLSWGGDAFF. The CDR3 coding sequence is TGTGCCAGCAGTTACCAACTTTCCTGGGGAGGGGACGCTTTCTTT.

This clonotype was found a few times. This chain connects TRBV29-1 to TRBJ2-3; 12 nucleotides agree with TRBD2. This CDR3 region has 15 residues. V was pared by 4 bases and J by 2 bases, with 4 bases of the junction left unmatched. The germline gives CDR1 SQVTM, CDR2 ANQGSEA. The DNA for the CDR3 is TGCAGCGTTGGGACTAGCGGGACTTACACAGATACGCAGTATTTT. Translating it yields CSVGTSGTYTDTQYF.

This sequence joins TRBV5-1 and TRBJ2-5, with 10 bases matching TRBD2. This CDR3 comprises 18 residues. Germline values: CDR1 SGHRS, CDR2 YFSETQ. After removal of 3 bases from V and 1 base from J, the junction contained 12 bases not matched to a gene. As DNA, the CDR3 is TGCGCCAGCAGCTCCCGACTAGCGGGTGGGGGAAGCCAAGAGACCCAGTACTTC. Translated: CASSSRLAGGGSQETQYF.

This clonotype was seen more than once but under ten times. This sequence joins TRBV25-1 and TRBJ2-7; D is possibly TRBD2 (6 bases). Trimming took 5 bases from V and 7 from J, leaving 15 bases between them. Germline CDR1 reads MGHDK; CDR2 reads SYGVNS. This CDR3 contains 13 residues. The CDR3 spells CASSLGLLSEQYF. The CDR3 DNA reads TGTGCCAGCAGTTTGGGACTTCTCTCGGAGCAGTACTTC.

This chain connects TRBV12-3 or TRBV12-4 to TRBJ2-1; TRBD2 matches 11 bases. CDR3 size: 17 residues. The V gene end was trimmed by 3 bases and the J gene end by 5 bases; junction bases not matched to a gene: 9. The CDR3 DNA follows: TGTGCCAGCAGTTTGGTAGCGGGAGGGCGCGGAGACAATGAGCAGTTCTTC. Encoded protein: CASSLVAGGRGDNEQFF.

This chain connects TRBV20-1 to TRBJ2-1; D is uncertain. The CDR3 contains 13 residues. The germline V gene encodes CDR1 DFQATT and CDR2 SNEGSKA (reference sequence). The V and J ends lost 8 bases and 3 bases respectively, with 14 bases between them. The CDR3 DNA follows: TGCAGTCAGACGGTAGGAGACTACAATGAGCAGTTCTTC. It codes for CSQTVGDYNEQFF.

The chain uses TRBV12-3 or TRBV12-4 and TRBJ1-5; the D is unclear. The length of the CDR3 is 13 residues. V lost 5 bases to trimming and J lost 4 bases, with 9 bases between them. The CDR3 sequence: CASSIERNQPQHF. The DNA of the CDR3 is TGTGCCAGCAGTATTGAAAGAAATCAGCCCCAGCATTTT.

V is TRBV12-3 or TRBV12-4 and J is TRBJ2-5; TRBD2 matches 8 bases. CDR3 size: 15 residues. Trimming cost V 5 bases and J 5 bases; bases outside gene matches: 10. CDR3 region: CASSPFRGGVETQYF. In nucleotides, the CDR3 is TGTGCCAGCAGTCCCTTCCGGGGGGGCGTGGAGACCCAGTACTTC.

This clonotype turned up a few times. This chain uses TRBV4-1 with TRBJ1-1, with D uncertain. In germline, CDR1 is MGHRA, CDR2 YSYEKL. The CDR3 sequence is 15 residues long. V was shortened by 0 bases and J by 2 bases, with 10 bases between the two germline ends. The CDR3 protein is CASSQEASPNTEAFF. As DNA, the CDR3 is TGCGCCAGCAGCCAAGAAGCCAGTCCAAACACTGAAGCTTTCTTT.

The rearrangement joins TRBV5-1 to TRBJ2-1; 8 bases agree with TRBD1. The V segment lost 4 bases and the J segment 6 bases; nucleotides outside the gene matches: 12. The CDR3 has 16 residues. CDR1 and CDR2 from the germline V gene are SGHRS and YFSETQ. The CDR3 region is CASSPGVGQGGNEQFF. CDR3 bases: TGCGCCAGCAGCCCGGGGGTTGGACAGGGTGGCAATGAGCAGTTCTTC.

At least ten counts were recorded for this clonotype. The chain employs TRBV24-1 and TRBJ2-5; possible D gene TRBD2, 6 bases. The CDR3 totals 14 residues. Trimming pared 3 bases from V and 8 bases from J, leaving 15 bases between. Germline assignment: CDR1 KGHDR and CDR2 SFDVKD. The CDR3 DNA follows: TGTGCCACCAGTGATCGCCGGGACTCGAACACCCAGTACTTC. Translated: CATSDRRDSNTQYF.